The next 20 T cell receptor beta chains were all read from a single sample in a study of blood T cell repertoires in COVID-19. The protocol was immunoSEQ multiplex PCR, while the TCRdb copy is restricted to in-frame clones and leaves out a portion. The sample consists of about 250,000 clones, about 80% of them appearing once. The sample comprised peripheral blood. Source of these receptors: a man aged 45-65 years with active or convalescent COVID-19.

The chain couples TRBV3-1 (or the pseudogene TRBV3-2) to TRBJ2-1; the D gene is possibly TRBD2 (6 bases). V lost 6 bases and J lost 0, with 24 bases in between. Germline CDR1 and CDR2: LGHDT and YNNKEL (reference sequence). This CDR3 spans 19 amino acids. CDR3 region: CASSLGLSPGVSSYNEQFF. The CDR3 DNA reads TGTGCCAGCAGTCTCGGCCTTTCTCCGGGAGTCAGCTCCTACAATGAGCAGTTCTTC.

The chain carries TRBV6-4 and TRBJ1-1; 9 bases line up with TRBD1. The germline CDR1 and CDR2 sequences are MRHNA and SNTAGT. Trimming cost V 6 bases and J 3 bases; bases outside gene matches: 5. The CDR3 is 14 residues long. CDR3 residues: CASRRDRVDTEAFF. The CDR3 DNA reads TGTGCCAGCAGGAGGGACAGGGTGGACACTGAAGCTTTCTTT.

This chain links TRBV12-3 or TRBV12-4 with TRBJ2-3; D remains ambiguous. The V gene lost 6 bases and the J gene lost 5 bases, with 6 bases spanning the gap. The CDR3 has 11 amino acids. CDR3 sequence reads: CASSIVDTQYF. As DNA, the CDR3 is TGTGCCAGCAGCATAGTAGATACGCAGTATTTT.

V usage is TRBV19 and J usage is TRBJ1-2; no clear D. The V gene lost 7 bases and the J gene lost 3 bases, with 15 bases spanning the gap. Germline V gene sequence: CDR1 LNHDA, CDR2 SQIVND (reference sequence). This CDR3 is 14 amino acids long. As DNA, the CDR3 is TGTGCCAGTAATGCCCCCGGGAGGGACTATGGCTACACCTTC. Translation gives CASNAPGRDYGYTF.

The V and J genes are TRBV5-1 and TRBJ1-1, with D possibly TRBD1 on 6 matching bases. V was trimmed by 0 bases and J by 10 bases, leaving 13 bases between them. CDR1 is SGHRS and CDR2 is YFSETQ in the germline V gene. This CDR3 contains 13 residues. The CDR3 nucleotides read TGCGCCAGCAGCTTGGCCGGGGAGGGGGGAGCTTTCTTT. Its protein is CASSLAGEGGAFF.

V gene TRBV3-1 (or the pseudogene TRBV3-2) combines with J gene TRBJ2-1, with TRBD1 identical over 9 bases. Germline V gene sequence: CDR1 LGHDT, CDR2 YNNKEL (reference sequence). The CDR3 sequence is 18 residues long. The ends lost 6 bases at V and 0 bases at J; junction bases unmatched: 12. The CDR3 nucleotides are TGTGCCAGCAGTCGTAACAGGGGGCGGCAGAGCTCCTACAATGAGCAGTTCTTC. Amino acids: CASSRNRGRQSSYNEQFF.

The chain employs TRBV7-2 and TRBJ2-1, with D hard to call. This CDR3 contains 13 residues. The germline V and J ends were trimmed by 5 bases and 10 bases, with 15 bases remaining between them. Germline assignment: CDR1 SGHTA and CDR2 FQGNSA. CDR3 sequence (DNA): TGTGCCAGCAGCCCAGGCACGCTTGGGGAGCAGTTCTTC. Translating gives CASSPGTLGEQFF.

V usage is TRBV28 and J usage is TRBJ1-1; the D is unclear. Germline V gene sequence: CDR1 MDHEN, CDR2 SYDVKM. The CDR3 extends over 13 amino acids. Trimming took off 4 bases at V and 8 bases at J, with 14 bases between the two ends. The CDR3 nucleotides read TGTGCCAGCAGTTCAAACTACCGGGTCGAAGCTTTCTTT. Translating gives CASSSNYRVEAFF.

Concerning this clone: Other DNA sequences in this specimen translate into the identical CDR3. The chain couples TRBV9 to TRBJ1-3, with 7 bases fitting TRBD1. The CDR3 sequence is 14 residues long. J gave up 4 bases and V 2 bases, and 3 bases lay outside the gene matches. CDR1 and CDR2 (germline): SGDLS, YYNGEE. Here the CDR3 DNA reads TGTGCCAGCAGCGTCCGGGACAGAGGAAACACCATATATTTT. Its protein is CASSVRDRGNTIYF.

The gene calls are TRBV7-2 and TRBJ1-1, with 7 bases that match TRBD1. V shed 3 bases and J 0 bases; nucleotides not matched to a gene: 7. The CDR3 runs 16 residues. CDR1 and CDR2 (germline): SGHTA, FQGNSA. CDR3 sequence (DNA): TGTGCCAGCAGCTTCTACAGGGGCGCACTGAACACTGAAGCTTTCTTT. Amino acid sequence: CASSFYRGALNTEAFF.

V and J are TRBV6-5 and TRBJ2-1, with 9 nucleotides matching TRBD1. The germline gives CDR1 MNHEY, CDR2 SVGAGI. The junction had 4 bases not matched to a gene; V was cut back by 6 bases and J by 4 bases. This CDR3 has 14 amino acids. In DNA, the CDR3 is TGTGCCAGCAGGGGGGACAGGGCGTACAATGAGCAGTTCTTC. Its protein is CASRGDRAYNEQFF.

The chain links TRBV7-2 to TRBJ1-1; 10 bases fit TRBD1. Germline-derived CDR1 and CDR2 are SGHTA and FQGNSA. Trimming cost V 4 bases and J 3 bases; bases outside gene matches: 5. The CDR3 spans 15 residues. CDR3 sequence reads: CASSSAGQGYTEAFF. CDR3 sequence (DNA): TGTGCCAGCAGCTCCGCGGGACAGGGGTACACTGAAGCTTTCTTT.

The DNA for the CDR3 is TGTGCCAGCAGGCCAGACTTGGGTCTCACCGGGGAGCTGTTTTTT. It translates to CASRPDLGLTGELFF. This chain connects TRBV5-5 to TRBJ2-2; D ambiguous. Germline V gene sequence: CDR1 SGHKS, CDR2 YYEKEE (reference sequence). The CDR3 loop spans 15 amino acids. V was shortened by 5 bases and J by 4 bases, with 15 bases between the two germline ends.

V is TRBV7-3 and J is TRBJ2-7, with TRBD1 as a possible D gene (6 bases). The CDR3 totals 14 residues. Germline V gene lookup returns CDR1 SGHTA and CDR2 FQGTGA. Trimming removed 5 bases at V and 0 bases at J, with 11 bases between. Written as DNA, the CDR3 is TGTGCCAGCAGCCCCCAGGGGAGCTCCTACGAGCAGTACTTC. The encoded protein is CASSPQGSSYEQYF.

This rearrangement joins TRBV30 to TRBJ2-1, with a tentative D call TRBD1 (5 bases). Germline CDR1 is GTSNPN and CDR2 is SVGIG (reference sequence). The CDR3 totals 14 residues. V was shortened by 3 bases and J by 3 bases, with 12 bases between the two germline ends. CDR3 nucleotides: TGTGCCTGGAGCATATCGGACATCTACAATGAGCAGTTCTTC. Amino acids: CAWSISDIYNEQFF.

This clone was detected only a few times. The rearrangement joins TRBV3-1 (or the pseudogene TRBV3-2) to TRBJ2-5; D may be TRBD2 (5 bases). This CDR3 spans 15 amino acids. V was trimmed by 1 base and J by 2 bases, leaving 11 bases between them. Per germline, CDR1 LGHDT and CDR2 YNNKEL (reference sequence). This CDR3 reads CASSQVGREQETQYF. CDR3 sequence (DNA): TGTGCCAGCAGCCAAGTCGGACGGGAACAAGAGACCCAGTACTTC.

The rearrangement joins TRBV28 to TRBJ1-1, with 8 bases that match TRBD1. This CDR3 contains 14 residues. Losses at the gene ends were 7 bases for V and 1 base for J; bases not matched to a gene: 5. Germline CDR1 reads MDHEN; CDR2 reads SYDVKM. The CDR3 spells CASKEGQGNTEAFF. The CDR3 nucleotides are TGTGCCAGCAAAGAAGGACAGGGGAACACTGAAGCTTTCTTT.

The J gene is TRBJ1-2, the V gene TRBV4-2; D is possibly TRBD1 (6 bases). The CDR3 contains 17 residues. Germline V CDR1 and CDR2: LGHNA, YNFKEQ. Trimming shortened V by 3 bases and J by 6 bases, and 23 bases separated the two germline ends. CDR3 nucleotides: TGTGCCAGCAGCCAGGGTTTTAACAGGGAAGGGAGTAATGGCTACACCTTC. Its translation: CASSQGFNREGSNGYTF.

The DNA of the CDR3 is TGCGCCAGCAGCCTCCTAACAGGGAACAATGAGCAGTTCTTC. It yields the protein CASSLLTGNNEQFF. The chain couples TRBV5-1 to TRBJ2-1, with D perhaps matching TRBD1 (6 bases). This CDR3 contains 14 residues. Looked up from germline, CDR1 is SGHRS and CDR2 is YFSETQ. V was pared by 4 bases and J by 5 bases, with 13 bases between.

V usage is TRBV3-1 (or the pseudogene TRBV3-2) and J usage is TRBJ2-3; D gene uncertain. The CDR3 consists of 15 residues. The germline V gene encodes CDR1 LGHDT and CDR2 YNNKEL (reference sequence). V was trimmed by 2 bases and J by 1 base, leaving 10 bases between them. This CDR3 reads CASSQTKSGTDTQYF. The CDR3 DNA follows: TGTGCCAGCAGCCAAACGAAAAGCGGCACAGATACGCAGTATTTT.